The 24 T cell receptor beta chains given below trace back to one sample, sequenced in a study of chemoradiotherapy in HPV16-positive cancers (dated by TCRdb to between 2020 and 2023). Libraries came from the immunoSEQ multiplex PCR assay. In TCRdb, the immuneACCESS table is reduced to in-frame sequences with V and J assigned. These tables do not hold every clone; where another copy was compared, an unresolved V gene accounts for under half, and the others remain unexplained. This sample has tens of thousands of clones in its table, and roughly 95% of those were observed once. 2.5% to 3.5% of the sample rests with the top ten. Sampling was performed from a patient who underwent chemoradiotherapy. The origin of the receptors is a human donor with HPV-associated anogenital cancer.

On this clone: Sequence at one end of the junction differs from germline and may be a read error. V gene TRBV7-9 combines with J gene TRBJ1-1, with D tentatively TRBD1 (5 bases). Germline lookup yields CDR1 SEHNR and CDR2 FQNEAQ (reference sequence). The CDR3 contains 14 residues. In DNA form, the CDR3 reads TGTGCCAGCAGCTTCGTGTCAGGGAACGCTGAAGCTTTCTTT. Translating gives CASSFVSGNAEAFF.

V and J are TRBV5-1 and TRBJ2-7; 8 bases map to TRBD1. Germline CDR1 and CDR2: SGHRS and YFSETQ. The CDR3 sequence is 14 residues long. V dropped 5 bases and J dropped 0; count of bases not matched to a gene: 4. DNA of the CDR3: TGCGCCAGCAGTCCAGGGGGCTTCTCCTACGAGCAGTACTTC. This gives the protein CASSPGGFSYEQYF.

The chain links TRBV6-5 to TRBJ1-5, with a possible D match to TRBD1 (6 bases). From germline, CDR1 is MNHEY and CDR2 SVGAGI. The CDR3 length is 15 residues. V gave up 5 bases and J gave up 3 bases, with 14 bases separating them. The chain's CDR3 is CASSPQGFFNQPQHF. In DNA form, the CDR3 reads TGTGCCAGCAGTCCTCAGGGGTTTTTCAATCAGCCCCAGCATTTT.

The J gene is TRBJ2-7, the V gene TRBV5-1, with D perhaps TRBD1 or TRBD2 (5 bases each). V lost 0 bases and J lost 5, with 15 bases in between. Germline CDR1 is SGHRS and CDR2 is YFSETQ. CDR3 length equals 15 residues. The CDR3 loop reads CASSLGPGLGDEQYF. CDR3 in DNA: TGCGCCAGCAGCTTGGGTCCGGGGCTCGGGGACGAGCAGTACTTC.

The genes are TRBV2 and TRBJ1-5; perhaps TRBD1 as D (5 bases). The CDR3 loop spans 15 amino acids. The germline V and J ends were trimmed by 8 bases and 7 bases, with 21 bases remaining between them. Germline-derived CDR1 and CDR2 are SNHLY and FYNNEI. CDR3 nucleotides: TGTGCCAGCTGGACTGGGACCGATGGCCTCCAGCCCCAGCATTTT. Encoded protein: CASWTGTDGLQPQHF.

This chain uses TRBV21-1 with TRBJ1-5; the table's D gene call, TRBD1, was not cross checked with the DNA. TRBV21-1 is listed as a pseudogene. The CDR3 sequence is 15 residues long. CDR3 amino acids: CASSTTGHINQPQHF. For the CDR3, the DNA is TGTGCCAGCAGCACGACGGGACACATCAATCAGCCCCAGCATTTT.

The rearrangement joins TRBV5-1 to TRBJ2-7; maybe TRBD2 (5 bases). V lost 5 bases to trimming and J lost 4 bases, with 13 bases between them. Germline V lookup: CDR1 SGHRS, CDR2 YFSETQ. The CDR3 contains 13 residues. The CDR3 nucleotides read TGCGCCAGCAGTAGCGTCAGAGAATACGAGCAGTACTTC. The encoded protein is CASSSVREYEQYF.

The CDR3 sequence is CASSRAGTDTQYF. As DNA, the CDR3 is TGTGCCAGCAGCCGGGCGGGGACAGATACGCAGTATTTT. V is TRBV5-4 and J is TRBJ2-3, with D possibly TRBD2 on 6 matching bases. This CDR3 has 13 amino acids. The germline gives CDR1 SGHNT, CDR2 YYREEE (reference sequence). V gave up 4 bases and J gave up 3 bases, with 9 bases separating them.

The chain is built from TRBV11-2 and TRBJ2-7; the match to TRBD2 covers 10 bases. This CDR3 comprises 16 residues. Germline loops: CDR1 SGHAT, CDR2 FQNNGV. J was trimmed by 5 bases and V by 0 bases; bases with no gene match: 7. DNA of the CDR3: TGTGCCAGCAGCTTAGATCTGCTAGCGGGAGTGAACGAGCAGTACTTC. Translating it yields CASSLDLLAGVNEQYF.

CDR3 region: CASSPTSARTDTQYF. The CDR3 DNA sequence: TGTGCCAGCAGTCCGACTAGCGCCCGCACAGATACGCAGTATTTT. The J gene is TRBJ2-3, the V gene TRBV2; TRBD2 agrees at 8 bases. J lost 1 base, V lost 5 bases, and 5 bases had no gene match. Germline V CDR1 and CDR2: SNHLY, FYNNEI. This CDR3 is 15 amino acids long. Looking up the rest from reference TRBV2 and TRBJ2-3 gives the full variable domain: EPEVTQTPSHQVTQMGQEVILRCVPISNHLYFYWYRQILGQKVEFLVSFYNNEISEKSEIFDDQFSVERPDGSNFTLKIRSTKLEDSAMYFCASSPTSARTDTQYFGPGTRLTVL.

The chain carries TRBV7-2 and TRBJ2-7; TRBD1 aligns across 7 bases. The CDR3 is 15 amino acids. The trim removed 1 base at V and 0 bases at J, leaving 3 bases unmatched. The germline V gene has CDR1 SGHTA and CDR2 FQGNSA. Here the CDR3 reads CASSLVSGGSYEQYF. CDR3 in DNA: TGTGCCAGCAGCTTAGTATCAGGGGGCTCCTACGAGCAGTACTTC.

The V call is TRBV4-3, the J call TRBJ2-2; 9 bases fit TRBD1. The CDR3 loop spans 18 amino acids. V shed 4 bases and J 5 bases; nucleotides not matched to a gene: 14. Per germline, CDR1 LGHNA and CDR2 YSLEER. CDR3 sequence (DNA): TGCGCCAGCAGCCGCCTACTACGGGGGACAGGGAGTACCGGGGAGCTGTTTTTT. This translates into CASSRLLRGTGSTGELFF.

The V and J genes are TRBV2 and TRBJ2-7; either TRBD1 or TRBD2 may supply D (5 bases each). CDR1 and CDR2 from the germline V gene are SNHLY and FYNNEI. V lost 2 bases, J lost 2 bases, and 13 bases lay in between. The CDR3 is 15 amino acids. The CDR3 loop is CASSETGGPTYEQYF. The DNA of the CDR3 is TGTGCCAGCAGTGAAACAGGCGGGCCGACCTACGAGCAGTACTTC.

The chain's CDR3 is CASRFLGTGIDNEQFF. The CDR3 coding sequence is TGTGCCAGCAGATTTTTGGGGACAGGGATCGACAATGAGCAGTTCTTC. The rearrangement uses TRBV5-6 and TRBJ2-1, with 9 bases matching TRBD1. Germline V gene data show CDR1 as SGHDT and CDR2 as YYEEEE. This CDR3 comprises 16 residues. V lost 5 bases, J lost 5 bases, and 11 bases stayed unmatched.

The chain joins TRBV2 to TRBJ2-1; D may be TRBD1 (5 bases). In germline, CDR1 is SNHLY, CDR2 FYNNEI. V was shortened by 7 bases and J by 5 bases, with 12 bases between the two germline ends. CDR3 size: 13 residues. The CDR3 loop reads CASIADIHNEQFF. As DNA, the CDR3 is TGTGCCAGCATTGCGGACATTCACAATGAGCAGTTCTTC.

This clone was detected only once. The rearrangement links TRBV19 to TRBJ2-3, with a possible D match to TRBD2 (7 bases). CDR1 is LNHDA, CDR2 SQIVND, per germline (reference sequence). V was pared by 4 bases and J by 2 bases, with 16 bases between. The CDR3 covers 16 residues. The CDR3 spells CASSRPRRGPTDTQYF. The CDR3 nucleotides read TGTGCCAGTAGTAGACCTCGGCGGGGGCCCACAGATACGCAGTATTTT.

This chain connects TRBV5-6 to TRBJ1-1, with 7 bases that match TRBD1. V shed 1 base, J shed 7 bases, and the junction held 4 bases outside the gene matches. The CDR3 length is 13 residues. In germline, CDR1 is SGHDT, CDR2 YYEEEE. Here the CDR3 reads CASSLRGQLEAFF. The CDR3 coding sequence is TGTGCCAGCAGCTTGAGGGGACAGCTTGAAGCTTTCTTT.

The V gene is TRBV16, the J gene TRBJ1-2; D ambiguous. CDR1 is KGHSY, CDR2 FQNENV, per germline. V was pared by 3 bases and J by 7 bases, with 6 bases between. The CDR3 covers 11 residues. CDR3: CASSHGSGYTF. The DNA for the CDR3 is TGTGCCAGCAGCCACGGAAGTGGCTACACCTTC.

The rearrangement uses TRBV5-8 and TRBJ1-1; a weak D match, TRBD1 (5 bases). CDR3 size: 14 residues. Trimming took 3 bases from V and 7 from J, leaving 16 bases between them. The V gene's germline CDR1 is SGHTS and CDR2 YDEGEE. CDR3 DNA sequence: TGTGCCAGCAGCTCGGGACCCCGGAGGAGTGAAGCTTTCTTT. Translating it yields CASSSGPRRSEAFF. The full variable domain, completed using reference TRBV5-8 and TRBJ1-1, is EAGVTQSPTHLIKTRGQQATLRCSPISGHTSVYWYQQALGLGLQFLLWYDEGEERNRGNFPPRFSGRQFPNYSSELNVNALELEDSALYLCASSSGPRRSEAFFGQGTRLTVV.

This chain uses TRBV7-2 with TRBJ1-1, with D hard to call. The CDR3 covers 13 residues. Between the trimmed V and J ends, which lost 1 base and 4 bases, there was a span of 7 bases. Germline V gene sequence: CDR1 SGHTA, CDR2 FQGNSA. The CDR3 nucleotides read TGTGCCAGCAGCTTAGAGACCGCCACTGAAGCTTTCTTT. Translation gives CASSLETATEAFF.

The chain joins TRBV19 to TRBJ1-5; maybe TRBD1 (6 bases). Trimming shortened V by 4 bases and J by 8 bases, and 15 bases separated the two germline ends. In germline, CDR1 is LNHDA, CDR2 SQIVND (reference sequence). The CDR3 is made up of 14 amino acids. DNA for the CDR3: TGTGCCAGTAGTACTACAGGGCTGAAGAAGCCCCAGCATTTT. Its translation: CASSTTGLKKPQHF.

V gene TRBV18 combines with J gene TRBJ2-7; perhaps TRBD2 as D (7 bases). Trimming pared 3 bases from V and 6 bases from J, leaving 12 bases between. Germline assignment: CDR1 KGHSH and CDR2 LQKENI. The CDR3 runs 13 residues. Written as DNA, the CDR3 is TGTGCCAGCTCACCGGGGGGGCAGGGCGAGCAGTACTTC. It translates to CASSPGGQGEQYF.

The V gene is TRBV19, the J gene TRBJ2-5; the D gene is possibly TRBD1 (5 bases). CDR3 length equals 13 residues. The germline gives CDR1 LNHDA, CDR2 SQIVND (reference sequence). Between the trimmed V and J ends, which lost 4 bases and 1 base, there was a span of 7 bases. The CDR3 region has the DNA TGTGCCAGTAGTACAGGGCTCCAAGAGACCCAGTACTTC. This sequence encodes CASSTGLQETQYF. Complete variable domain (other parts from reference TRBV19 and TRBJ2-5): DGGITQSPKYLFRKEGQNVTLSCEQNLNHDAMYWYRQDPGQGLRLIYYSQIVNDFQKGDIAEGYSVSREKKESFPLTVTSAQKNPTAFYLCASSTGLQETQYFGPGTRLLVL.

This clone was observed a single time. The rearrangement uses TRBV25-1 and TRBJ2-2; perhaps TRBD1 as D (6 bases). The CDR3 loop spans 14 amino acids. CDR1 is MGHDK and CDR2 is SYGVNS in the germline V gene. Trimming removed 6 bases at V and 6 bases at J, with 14 bases between. In nucleotides, the CDR3 is TGTGCCAGCAGGTTTACAGGGAGAGCCGGGGAGCTGTTTTTT. As protein: CASRFTGRAGELFF. Full variable domain (rest looked up from reference TRBV25-1 and TRBJ2-2): EADIYQTPRYLVIGTGKKITLECSQTMGHDKMYWYQQDPGMELHLIHYSYGVNSTEKGDLSSESTVSRIRTEHFPLTLESARPSHTSQYLCASRFTGRAGELFFGEGSRLTVL.